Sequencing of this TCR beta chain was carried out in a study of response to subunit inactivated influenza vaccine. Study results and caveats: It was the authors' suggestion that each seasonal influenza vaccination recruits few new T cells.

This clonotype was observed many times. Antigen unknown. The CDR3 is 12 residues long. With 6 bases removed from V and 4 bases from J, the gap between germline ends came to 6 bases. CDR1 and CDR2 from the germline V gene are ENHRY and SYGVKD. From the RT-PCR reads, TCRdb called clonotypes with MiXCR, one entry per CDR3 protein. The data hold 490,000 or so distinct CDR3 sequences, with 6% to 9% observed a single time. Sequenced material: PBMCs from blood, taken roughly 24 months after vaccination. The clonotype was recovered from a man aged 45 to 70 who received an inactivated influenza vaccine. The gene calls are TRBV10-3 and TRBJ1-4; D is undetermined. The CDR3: CAISQNNEKLFF. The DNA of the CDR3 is TGTGCCATCAGCCAGAATAATGAAAAACTGTTTTTT.